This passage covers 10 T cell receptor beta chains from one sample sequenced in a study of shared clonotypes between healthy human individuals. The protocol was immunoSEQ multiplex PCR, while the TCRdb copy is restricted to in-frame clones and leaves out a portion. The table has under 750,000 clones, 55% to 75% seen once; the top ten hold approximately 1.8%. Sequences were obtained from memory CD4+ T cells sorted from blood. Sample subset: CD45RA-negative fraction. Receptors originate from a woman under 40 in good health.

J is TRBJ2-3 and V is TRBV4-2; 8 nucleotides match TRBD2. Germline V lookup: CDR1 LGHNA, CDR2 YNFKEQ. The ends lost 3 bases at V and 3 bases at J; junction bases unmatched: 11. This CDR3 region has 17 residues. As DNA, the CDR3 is TGTGCCAGCAGCCACCAAGGGGGGACTAGGGGAACAGATACGCAGTATTTT. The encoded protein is CASSHQGGTRGTDTQYF.

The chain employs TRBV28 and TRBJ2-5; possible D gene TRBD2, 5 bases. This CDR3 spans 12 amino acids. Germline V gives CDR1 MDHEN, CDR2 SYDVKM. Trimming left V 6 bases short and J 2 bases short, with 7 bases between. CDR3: CASRQRQETQYF. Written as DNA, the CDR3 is TGTGCCAGCAGACAGCGGCAAGAGACCCAGTACTTC.

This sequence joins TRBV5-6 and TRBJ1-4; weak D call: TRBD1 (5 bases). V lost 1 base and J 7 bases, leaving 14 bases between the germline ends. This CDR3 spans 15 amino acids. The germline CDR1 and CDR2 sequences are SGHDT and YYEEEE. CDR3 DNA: TGTGCCAGCAGCTTGTCGACCAGTGGGGGTGAAAAACTGTTTTTT. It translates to CASSLSTSGGEKLFF.

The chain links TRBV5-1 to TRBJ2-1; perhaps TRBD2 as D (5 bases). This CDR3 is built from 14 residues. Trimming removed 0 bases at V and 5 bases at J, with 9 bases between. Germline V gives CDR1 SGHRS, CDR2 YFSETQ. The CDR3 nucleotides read TGCGCCAGCAGCTTGGCTAGCACAGACAATGAGCAGTTCTTC. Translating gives CASSLASTDNEQFF.

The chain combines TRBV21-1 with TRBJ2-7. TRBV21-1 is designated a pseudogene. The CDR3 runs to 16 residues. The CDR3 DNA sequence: TGTGCCAGCAGCACCGCACGGATCATTGGAACCTACGAGCAGTACTTC. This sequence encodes CASSTARIIGTYEQYF.

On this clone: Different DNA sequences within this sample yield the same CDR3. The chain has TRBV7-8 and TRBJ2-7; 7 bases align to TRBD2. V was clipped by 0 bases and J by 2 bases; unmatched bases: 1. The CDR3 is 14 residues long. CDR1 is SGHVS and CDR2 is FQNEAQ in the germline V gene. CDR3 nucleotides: TGTGCCAGCAGCTTAGCGGGAGGGGCCTACGAGCAGTACTTC. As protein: CASSLAGGAYEQYF.

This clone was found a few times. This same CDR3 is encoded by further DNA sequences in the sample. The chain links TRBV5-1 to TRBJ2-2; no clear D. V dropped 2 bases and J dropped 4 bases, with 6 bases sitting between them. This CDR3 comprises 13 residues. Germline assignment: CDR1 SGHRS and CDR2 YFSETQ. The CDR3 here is CASSFVGTGELFF. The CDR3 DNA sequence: TGCGCCAGCAGCTTCGTTGGCACCGGGGAGCTGTTTTTT.

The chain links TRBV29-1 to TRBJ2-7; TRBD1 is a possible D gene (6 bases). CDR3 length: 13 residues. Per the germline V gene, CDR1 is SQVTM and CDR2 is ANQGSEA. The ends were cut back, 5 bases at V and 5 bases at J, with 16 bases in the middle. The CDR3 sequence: CSVKRTEVDEQYF. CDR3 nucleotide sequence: TGCAGCGTTAAGAGGACAGAAGTGGACGAGCAGTACTTC.

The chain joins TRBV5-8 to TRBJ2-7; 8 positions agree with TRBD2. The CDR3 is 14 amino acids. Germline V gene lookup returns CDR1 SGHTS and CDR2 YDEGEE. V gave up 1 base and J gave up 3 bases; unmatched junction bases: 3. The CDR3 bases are TGTGCCAGCAGCTTGACGGGAGGGCTCTACGAGCAGTACTTC. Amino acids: CASSLTGGLYEQYF. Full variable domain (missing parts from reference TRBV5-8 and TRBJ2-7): EAGVTQSPTHLIKTRGQQATLRCSPISGHTSVYWYQQALGLGLQFLLWYDEGEERNRGNFPPRFSGRQFPNYSSELNVNALELEDSALYLCASSLTGGLYEQYFGPGTRLTVT.

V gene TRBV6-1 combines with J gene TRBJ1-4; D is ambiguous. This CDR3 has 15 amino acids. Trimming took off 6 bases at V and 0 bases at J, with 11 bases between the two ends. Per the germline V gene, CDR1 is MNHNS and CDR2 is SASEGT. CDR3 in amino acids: CASRRTSATNEKLFF. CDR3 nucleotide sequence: TGTGCCAGCAGAAGGACGTCTGCAACTAATGAAAAACTGTTTTTT.